The clone carrying this T cell receptor beta chain came up a few times. Molecular barcoded adaptors covering alpha/delta and beta/gamma chains were used on 400 to 450 ng RNA. TCRdb re-called the reads through MiXCR, storing one row per CDR3 protein. The sample includes over 50,000 distinct CDR3 sequences, approximately 13% of them seen just once. The data were obtained in a study of read filtering for tumor transcriptome and immune sequencing. About the study: Patients were some 16 male and approximately 15 female, mean age around 70 years, range 47 to 80.

Germline V gives CDR1 MNHEY, CDR2 SVGAGI. The CDR3 contains 16 residues. The V end was cut by 2 bases, the J end by 0 bases, with 11 bases between. The clonotype originates from a donor at least 40 years old with multiple myeloma. The sample was a population of CD138-negative cells sorted from bone marrow. The gene calls are TRBV6-5 and TRBJ2-4, with D possibly being TRBD2 (5 bases). CDR3 sequence reads: CASSYGSGLAKNIQYF. CDR3 nucleotide sequence: TGTGCCAGCAGTTACGGGAGCGGACTAGCCAAAAACATTCAGTACTTC.